These T cell receptor beta chains were read from a single sample in a study of CD8+CD57+ T cells in acquired aplastic anemia. TCRdb called the reads again in MiXCR, with one record for every CDR3 protein. The sample records hundreds of thousands of distinct CDR3 sequences, around 33% being singletons. Sequenced: sorted CD4+, CD8+, or CD8+CD57+ T cells (not recorded which) from PBMCs. The source is a human donor with aplastic anemia. Each CDR3 is given with its conserved first and last residue.

V: TRBV11-1; length: 18; J: TRBJ2-2; CDR3: CASSSGLAGAANTGELFF
V: TRBV9; length: 15; J: TRBJ1-1; CDR3: CASSVVGQGHTEAFF
V: TRBV2; length: 14; J: TRBJ2-3; CDR3: CASSGQEYTDTQYF
V: TRBV19; length: 17; J: TRBJ2-7; CDR3: CASSVQFGGLETYEQYF
V: TRBV24-1; length: 15; J: TRBJ1-1; CDR3: CATSTGFGGLNEAFF
V: TRBV5-4; length: 16; J: TRBJ2-5; CDR3: CASSLESGRAGETQYF
V: TRBV7-9; length: 15; J: TRBJ1-1; CDR3: CASSLYDRDNTEAFF
V: TRBV10-3; length: 13; J: TRBJ1-6; CDR3: CAIRQTGLGPLHF
V: TRBV20-1; length: 12; J: TRBJ2-3; CDR3: CSATGPSDTQYF
V: TRBV9; length: 16; J: TRBJ1-2; CDR3: CASSPIPARAAWGYTF
V: TRBV29-1; length: 14; J: TRBJ2-2; CDR3: CSVVTSGSFGELFF
V: TRBV15; length: 13; J: TRBJ1-2; CDR3: CATSAEALRGYTF
V: TRBV4-1; length: 15; J: TRBJ1-6; CDR3: CASSLRQGADSPLHF
V: TRBV19; length: 16; J: TRBJ1-2; CDR3: CASTPSTGRPNYGYTF
V: TRBV6-4; length: 16; J: TRBJ2-3; CDR3: CASSDSTSGGADTQYF
V: TRBV7-9; length: 15; J: TRBJ2-7; CDR3: CASSRDGGASYEQYF
V: TRBV24-1; length: 16; J: TRBJ2-3; CDR3: CATSHLAGGSTDTQYF
V: TRBV3-1; length: 17; J: TRBJ2-1; CDR3: CASSQTGLADSYNEQFF
V: TRBV7-3; length: 14; J: TRBJ2-7; CDR3: CASSQTGVSYEQYF
V: TRBV29-1; length: 15; J: TRBJ1-2; CDR3: CSVEDTLTANYGYTF
V: TRBV10-3; length: 14; J: TRBJ1-2; CDR3: CASSEARGYYGYTF
V: TRBV10-1; length: 14; J: TRBJ2-7; CDR3: CASSESKGAYEQYF
V: TRBV7-9; length: 15; J: TRBJ2-5; CDR3: CASSRKGEGQETQYF
V: TRBV7-8; length: 16; J: TRBJ2-7; CDR3: CASSLGFGPPNYEQYF
V: TRBV6-5; length: 15; J: TRBJ2-4; CDR3: CASSSPIGQQNIQYF
V: TRBV2; length: 14; J: TRBJ1-4; CDR3: CASSEEGQGEKLFF
V: TRBV12-3/TRBV12-4; length: 14; J: TRBJ1-2; CDR3: CASRPRRVRDGYTF
V: TRBV10-3; length: 14; J: TRBJ2-7; CDR3: CAGIGARNHYEQYF
V: TRBV12-3/TRBV12-4; length: 13; J: TRBJ1-5; CDR3: CASSSREVEPQHF
V: TRBV7-8; length: 11; J: TRBJ1-2; CDR3: CASRIAGAYTF
V: TRBV7-9; length: 15; J: TRBJ1-1; CDR3: CASSPSGSLNTEAFF
V: TRBV30; length: 13; J: TRBJ1-5; CDR3: CAWSVQAGQPQHF
V: TRBV10-3; length: 13; J: TRBJ1-2; CDR3: CATSAGEVYGYTF
V: TRBV5-1; length: 17; J: TRBJ1-2; CDR3: CASSPTLQANPNYGYTF
V: TRBV5-1; length: 14; J: TRBJ1-2; CDR3: CASSPLRLDYGYTF
V: TRBV20-1; length: 17; J: TRBJ2-6; CDR3: CSARVYERESGANVLTF
V: TRBV6-1; length: 14; J: TRBJ2-3; CDR3: CASSRTVSTDTQYF
V: TRBV7-8; length: 14; J: TRBJ1-3; CDR3: CASSLAGAGNTIYF
V: TRBV6-5; length: 14; J: TRBJ1-2; CDR3: CASSYAEQIYGYTF
V: TRBV4-2; length: 18; J: TRBJ1-2; CDR3: CASSQTQGRPEESYGYTF
V: TRBV7-6; length: 17; J: TRBJ2-1; CDR3: CASSLVRGRGTYNEQFF
V: TRBV15; length: 14; J: TRBJ1-5; CDR3: CATSRDGPDQPQHF
V: TRBV10-2; length: 13; J: TRBJ1-3; CDR3: CASGSDSGNTIYF
V: TRBV28; length: 15; J: TRBJ1-5; CDR3: CASKRRGEFNQPQHF